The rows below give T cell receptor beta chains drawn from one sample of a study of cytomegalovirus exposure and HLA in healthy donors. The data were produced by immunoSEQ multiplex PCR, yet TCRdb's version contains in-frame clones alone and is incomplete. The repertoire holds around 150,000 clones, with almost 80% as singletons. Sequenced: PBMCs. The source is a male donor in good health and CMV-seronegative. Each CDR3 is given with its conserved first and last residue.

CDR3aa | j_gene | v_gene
CASGGNRAAFF | TRBJ1-1 | TRBV27
CASSLGSAGSYEQYF | TRBJ2-7 | TRBV11-2
CASSLQNEAYNEQFF | TRBJ2-1 | TRBV5-1
CASSYGGSEAGNTIYF | TRBJ1-3 | TRBV6-5
CASSPGGQGGQPQHF | TRBJ1-5 | TRBV27
CASSLPRDRGFTGELFF | TRBJ2-2 | TRBV5-1
CASREGGQRQPQHF | TRBJ1-5 | TRBV27
CASSSGTRGITKNIQYF | TRBJ2-4 | TRBV5-1
CASSARRGMEQFF | TRBJ2-1 | TRBV6-5
CASRPGTGSNYGYTF | TRBJ1-2 | TRBV5-1
CASSLEGRASTDTQYF | TRBJ2-3 | TRBV7-2
CASSTVREQPQHF | TRBJ1-5 | TRBV5-6
CASSLGQGSTGELFF | TRBJ2-2 | TRBV5-1
CASSFPSTGAYNEQFF | TRBJ2-1 | TRBV27
CASSYSVGEFNTEAFF | TRBJ1-1 | TRBV6-5
CAWEGGGDTQYF | TRBJ2-3 | TRBV30
CASSVAGTASYEQYF | TRBJ2-7 | TRBV5-4
CASSQDSTGKINEKLFF | TRBJ1-4 | TRBV4-1
CASSQDWGPGHKNIQYF | TRBJ2-4 | TRBV4-3
CASSLDGGLREYQYF | TRBJ2-5 | TRBV7-2
CASSLAGASLTYEQYF | TRBJ2-7 | TRBV5-1
CASSTQGANTEAFF | TRBJ1-1 | TRBV5-4
CSVARTSWESDEQFF | TRBJ2-1 | TRBV29-1
CASSDDGGGGANVLTF | TRBJ2-6 | TRBV6-1
CASIGRGRGNQPQHF | TRBJ1-5 | TRBV6-6
CASSFLYRGRNTEAFF | TRBJ1-1 | TRBV7-8
CASSLGQLSPLHF | TRBJ1-6 | TRBV5-4
CASSLTGTSNYGYTF | TRBJ1-2 | TRBV7-2
CASSDLMGLNQETQYF | TRBJ2-5 | TRBV7-6
CASSGPQSGDNSPLHF | TRBJ1-6 | TRBV5-4
CASRGPGNTEAFF | TRBJ1-1 | TRBV6-5
CACSGQGNQPQHF | TRBJ1-5 | TRBV30
CASRTPGQGADHEQYF | . | TRBV6-6
CASSPADRGYGYTF | TRBJ1-2 | TRBV18
CASSLGDTGSTEAFF | TRBJ1-1 | TRBV5-1
CSVEEGAGSSYNEQFF | TRBJ2-1 | TRBV29-1
CASSYSTGGETQYF | TRBJ2-5 | TRBV6-5
CASSLGLEVTDTQYF | TRBJ2-3 | TRBV5-4
CASSLDPNPRGYTF | TRBJ1-2 | TRBV5-4
CASSEHSGSSYNEQFF | TRBJ2-1 | TRBV19
CASSYLTGTVKLFF | TRBJ1-4 | TRBV6-5
CASSPGREGVYGYTF | TRBJ1-2 | TRBV4-1
CASSTGQNYGYTF | TRBJ1-2 | TRBV19
CSVVTRGSDTEAFF | TRBJ1-1 | TRBV29-1
CASYPGQGKTEAFF | TRBJ1-1 | TRBV6-5